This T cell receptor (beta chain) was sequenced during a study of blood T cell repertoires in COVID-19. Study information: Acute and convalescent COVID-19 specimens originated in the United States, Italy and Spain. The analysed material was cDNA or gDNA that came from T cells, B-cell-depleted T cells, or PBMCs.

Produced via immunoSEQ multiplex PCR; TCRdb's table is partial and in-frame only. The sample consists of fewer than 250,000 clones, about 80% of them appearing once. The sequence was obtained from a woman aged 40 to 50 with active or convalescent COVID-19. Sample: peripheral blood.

The CDR3 DNA follows: TGTGCCAGCAGCTTGGGCGGGGCACGGGGCGCTGAAGCTTTCTTT. Translated, it gives CASSLGGARGAEAFF. This sequence joins TRBV5-4 and TRBJ1-1, with D perhaps matching TRBD1 (5 bases). This CDR3 is 15 amino acids long. The ends were cut back, 0 bases at V and 6 bases at J, with 15 bases in the middle. Germline V gene sequence: CDR1 SGHNT, CDR2 YYREEE (reference sequence).